This T cell receptor (beta chain) emerged from a study of blood T cell repertoires in COVID-19. Study at large: There were acute and convalescent COVID-19 samples, and they came from the United States, Italy and Spain.

Original methodology: The assay estimated nucleated cells by amplifying reference gene primers. The repertoire was sequenced with immunoSEQ multiplex PCR; TCRdb's copy has only in-frame clones and lacks some. V and J calls and clone size are those listed in that table; D and trimming were worked out from the DNA. Here the sample spans some 200,000 clones, 85% being singletons. This clone has only one observation. CDR1 and CDR2 from the germline V gene are MNHNY and SVGAGI (reference sequence). J gave up 12 bases and V 2 bases, and 4 bases lay outside the gene matches. This CDR3 has 11 residues. Input material: peripheral blood. The chain couples TRBV6-6 to TRBJ2-7; 7 nucleotides align to TRBD1. This sequence originates from a woman in her 70s with COVID-19, enrolled during active disease. The CDR3 is CASSYKDRPYF. The CDR3 nucleotides read TGTGCCAGCAGTTACAAGGACAGGCCGTACTTC.